In its sample, the clone carrying this T cell receptor beta chain was seen a few times. Its target is unknown. TCRdb reprocessed the 5' RACE reads via MiXCR and lists one record per CDR3 protein. Among roughly 110,000 distinct CDR3 sequences listed, more than 15% were seen once. This entry comes from a study of T-cell memory formation after mild COVID-19. As for the study in general: TCR clusters largely stayed donor specific.

Study conclusions and caveats: Day 15 to 85 contractors were CD4/CD8 balanced; later expanders leaned CD4+.

The ends were cut back, 7 bases at V and 5 bases at J, with 21 bases in the middle. The CDR3 consists of 15 residues. Germline loops: CDR1 SEHNR, CDR2 FQNEAQ (reference sequence). The chain combines TRBV7-9 with TRBJ2-7, with D perhaps being TRBD1 or TRBD2 (6 bases each). The sequence derives from an adult woman who had mild COVID-19 (a few samples of this study predate the infection). Cell type and time point are not known. The sample consisted of PBMCs or a T cell subset sorted from them (not recorded which). The CDR3: CASIFLPGATDEQYF. The CDR3 nucleotides are TGTGCCAGCATCTTCCTTCCGGGGGCCACTGACGAGCAGTACTTC.